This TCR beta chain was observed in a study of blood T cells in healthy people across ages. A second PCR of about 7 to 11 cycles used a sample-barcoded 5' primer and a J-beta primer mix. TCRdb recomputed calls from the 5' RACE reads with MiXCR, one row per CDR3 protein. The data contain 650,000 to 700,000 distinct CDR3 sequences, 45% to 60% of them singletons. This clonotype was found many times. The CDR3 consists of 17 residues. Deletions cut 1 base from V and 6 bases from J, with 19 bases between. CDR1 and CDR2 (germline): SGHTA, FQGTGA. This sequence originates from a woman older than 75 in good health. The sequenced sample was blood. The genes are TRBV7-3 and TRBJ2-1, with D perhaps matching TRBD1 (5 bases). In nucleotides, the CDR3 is TGTGCCAGCAGCTTAAGGTTAGGGCAGGGTGGAGTCAATGAGCAGTTCTTC. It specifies CASSLRLGQGGVNEQFF.